The entry below gives a single T cell receptor (beta chain) sequence along with its context. As yet, its antigen is unknown. These data originate in a study of cytomegalovirus exposure and HLA in healthy donors. Researchers ran the PCR with 60 Vbeta and 13 Jbeta primers. Original data processing: Later, an analysis found about 80 million unique TCR beta chains, and about 9.9 million of these were shared. Some clones are missing from TCRdb's copy, which holds only in-frame ones; the method was immunoSEQ multiplex PCR. V and J calls and clone size come straight from that table; D and trimming were deduced from the DNA. There are some 120,000 clones in the sample; around 80% occur only once, and 1.5% to 2.5% lies in the top ten. General study results and limits: Among the CMV-associated chains, a few were confirmed in vitro as specific for CMV antigens. A later analysis reportedly found fewer N-insertions in an Asian-associated ancestry cluster than the roughly 670-donor mean. DRB1 showed the most TCR associations and HLA-C the fewest in a later analysis, as rates varied by HLA locus.

The sample was PBMCs. This sequence originates from a man aged 18 to 30 in good health and CMV-seronegative.

CDR3 protein: CASSPQGNRGTIYF. The CDR3 DNA reads TGTGCCAGCAGTCCCCAGGGGAACCGGGGCACCATATATTTT. This chain uses TRBV28 with TRBJ1-3; weak D call: TRBD1 (6 bases). CDR1 is MDHEN and CDR2 is SYDVKM in the germline V gene. The CDR3 extends over 14 amino acids. Between the trimmed V and J ends, which lost 5 bases and 9 bases, there was a span of 17 bases.